This TCR beta chain comes out of a study of blood T cell repertoires in COVID-19. On the study more broadly: The samples span acute and convalescent COVID-19 from the United States, Italy and Spain.

The method was immunoSEQ multiplex PCR; TCRdb's version includes in-frame clones alone and lacks a portion of them. The repertoire holds roughly 340,000 clones, with about nine tenths as singletons. Recruited during active infection, patients (from Seattle) were subsequently followed longitudinally. CDR1 and CDR2 from the germline V gene are SGHVS and FQNEAQ. V lost 1 base and J 3 bases, leaving 7 bases between the germline ends. The length of the CDR3 is 13 residues. This chain uses TRBV7-8 with TRBJ2-7; TRBD2 might be the D (5 bases). The origin of this receptor is a woman aged 70-85 years with COVID-19, enrolled during active disease. Sequencing was performed on peripheral blood. In nucleotides, the CDR3 is TGTGCCAGCAGCTTAGGGGGAGTCTACGAGCAGTACTTC. Translation gives CASSLGGVYEQYF.